The 24 T cell receptor beta chains listed next were all sequenced from one sample in a study of cytomegalovirus exposure and HLA in healthy donors. The table came from immunoSEQ multiplex PCR; TCRdb's copy has only in-frame clones and leaves some out. The repertoire holds about 150,000 clones, with about 86% as singletons. The sample taken for sequencing was PBMCs. These receptors all stem from a human donor in good health.

This clone was detected a few times. The chain employs TRBV10-3 and TRBJ2-1, with 10 bases aligning to TRBD2. The germline V gene has CDR1 ENHRY and CDR2 SYGVKD. Unmatched junction bases numbered 8, after V lost 10 bases and J lost 8 bases. The CDR3 consists of 13 residues. CDR3: CATRASGRDEQFF. In nucleotides, the CDR3 is TGTGCCACCCGGGCTAGCGGGAGAGATGAGCAGTTCTTC.

This chain links TRBV6-5 with TRBJ2-7; TRBD1 agrees at 8 bases. In germline, CDR1 is MNHEY, CDR2 SVGAGI. The J segment lost 0 bases and the V segment lost 8 bases, leaving 3 bases of the junction unmatched. This CDR3 has 13 amino acids. The CDR3 spells CASRDRISYEQYF. As DNA, the CDR3 is TGTGCCAGCCGGGACAGGATCTCCTACGAGCAGTACTTC.

The V and J genes are TRBV5-6 and TRBJ2-1; 14 bases match TRBD2. Germline V gives CDR1 SGHDT, CDR2 YYEEEE. There are 14 residues in the CDR3. J was trimmed by 9 bases and V by 3 bases; bases with no gene match: 2. The CDR3 protein is CASSWGLAGAEQFF. The CDR3 nucleotides read TGTGCCAGCAGCTGGGGACTAGCGGGAGCTGAGCAGTTCTTC.

The rearrangement uses TRBV27 and TRBJ2-7; no clear D. The V gene's germline CDR1 is MNHEY and CDR2 SMNVEV (reference sequence). The CDR3 length is 14 residues. The V end lost 6 bases, the J end lost 4 bases, and 16 bases lay between the germline ends. In nucleotides, the CDR3 is TGTGCCAGCAGCCGAAAACTCACAGATTACGAGCAGTACTTC. Its translation: CASSRKLTDYEQYF.

Comment on this clone: Germline is not matched at one junction end, which may reflect a read error. The J gene is TRBJ2-1, the V gene TRBV7-7, with TRBD2 matching 9 bases. The V gene's germline CDR1 is SSHAT and CDR2 FNYEAQ (reference sequence). This CDR3 is 14 amino acids long. CDR3 nucleotide sequence: TGTGCTAGCAGCCAGCTAGCGGGGTCCAATGAGCAGTTCTTC. Encoded protein: CASSQLAGSNEQFF. The complete variable domain, with remaining parts taken from reference TRBV7-7 and TRBJ2-1, reads GAGVSQSPRYKVTKRGQDVTLRCDPISSHATLYWYQQALGQGPEFLTYFNYEAQPDKSGLPSDRFSAERPEGSISTLTIQRTEQRDSAMYRCASSQLAGSNEQFFGPGTRLTVL.

V is TRBV29-1 and J is TRBJ1-2; D is possibly TRBD1 (6 bases). The length of the CDR3 is 13 residues. The germline V gene encodes CDR1 SQVTM and CDR2 ANQGSEA. V shed 4 bases and J shed 4 bases, with 13 bases lying between them. The CDR3 here is CSVAIRGPYGYTF. The CDR3, as DNA: TGCAGCGTTGCAATCAGGGGTCCCTATGGCTACACCTTC.

The chain links TRBV5-6 to TRBJ2-5; 7 bases line up with TRBD2. Trimming at V came to 0 bases and at J to 5 bases, leaving 7 bases not matched to a gene. The CDR3 extends over 15 amino acids. Germline loops: CDR1 SGHDT, CDR2 YYEEEE. The CDR3 reads CASSLGGLELETQYF. The CDR3 nucleotides are TGTGCCAGCAGCTTGGGCGGACTAGAGCTGGAGACCCAGTACTTC.

This clone appeared a single time. The chain has TRBV5-1 and TRBJ1-1, with D unclear. The germline V and J ends were trimmed by 4 bases and 3 bases, with 16 bases remaining between them. From germline, CDR1 is SGHRS and CDR2 YFSETQ. The CDR3 totals 15 residues. This CDR3 reads CASSALGGYDTEAFF. CDR3 DNA sequence: TGCGCCAGCAGCGCCCTTGGAGGGTATGACACTGAAGCTTTCTTT.

This chain connects TRBV6-5 to TRBJ1-1; D not certain. This CDR3 has 16 amino acids. The V end was cut by 0 bases, the J end by 0 bases, with 11 bases between. Germline V gene lookup returns CDR1 MNHEY and CDR2 SVGAGI. CDR3 nucleotide sequence: TGTGCCAGCAGTTACTCGTACGTCGCAGTGAACACTGAAGCTTTCTTT. It translates to CASSYSYVAVNTEAFF.

This clone was seen a handful of times. J is TRBJ1-2 and V is TRBV7-2; D is possibly TRBD1 (6 bases). V lost 4 bases to trimming and J lost 8 bases, with 11 bases between them. CDR3 length: 12 residues. The V gene's germline CDR1 is SGHTA and CDR2 FQGNSA. The CDR3 sequence: CASSSSGVGYTF. CDR3 in DNA: TGTGCCAGCAGCTCCTCAGGGGTAGGCTACACCTTC.

This chain connects TRBV7-9 to TRBJ1-3; D not certain. The CDR3 runs 16 residues. Germline V gene lookup returns CDR1 SEHNR and CDR2 FQNEAQ (reference sequence). V was pared by 2 bases and J by 1 base, with 12 bases between. The CDR3: CASSLQVLTSGNTIYF. CDR3 nucleotide sequence: TGTGCCAGCAGCTTACAGGTGCTCACTTCTGGAAACACCATATATTTT.

This clone has only a few counts. The chain joins TRBV7-6 to TRBJ1-1, with a possible D match to TRBD1 (5 bases). This CDR3 comprises 12 residues. V lost 5 bases, J lost 4 bases, and 8 bases lay in between. The V gene's germline CDR1 is SGHVS and CDR2 FNYEAQ. The DNA for the CDR3 is TGTGCCAGCAGCCAGGGCTCCACTGAAGCTTTCTTT. This translates into CASSQGSTEAFF. The full variable domain, with the rest looked up from reference TRBV7-6 and TRBJ1-1, is GAGVSQSPRYKVTKRGQDVALRCDPISGHVSLYWYRQALGQGPEFLTYFNYEAQQDKSGLPNDRFSAERPEGSISTLTIQRTEQRDSAMYRCASSQGSTEAFFGQGTRLTVV.

V is TRBV28 and J is TRBJ2-7; 7 bases are a match to TRBD2. J gave up 6 bases and V 8 bases, and 10 bases lay outside the gene matches. Germline V CDR1 and CDR2: MDHEN, SYDVKM. The CDR3 has 13 residues. CDR3: CASRTGPGGEQYF. The CDR3 bases are TGTGCCAGCCGGACTGGGCCGGGGGGCGAGCAGTACTTC.

This chain uses TRBV27 with TRBJ2-7; tentatively, D is TRBD2 (7 bases). The CDR3 loop spans 15 amino acids. CDR1 and CDR2 from the germline V gene are MNHEY and SMNVEV (reference sequence). Trimming removed 6 bases from V and 1 base from J, with 16 bases in between. CDR3 sequence reads: CASRYQGGGSYEQYF. The CDR3 nucleotides are TGTGCCAGCAGATATCAGGGAGGGGGATCCTACGAGCAGTACTTC.

The genes are TRBV7-9 and TRBJ2-3, with D perhaps TRBD2 (6 bases). V was clipped by 3 bases and J by 0 bases, with 13 bases between them. Germline V gene data show CDR1 as SEHNR and CDR2 as FQNEAQ (reference sequence). The CDR3 contains 16 residues. In nucleotides, the CDR3 is TGTGCCAGCAGCTTTGGGGCGGGGAAAAGCACAGATACGCAGTATTTT. Protein product: CASSFGAGKSTDTQYF. The complete variable domain, with remaining parts taken from reference TRBV7-9 and TRBJ2-3, reads DTGVSQNPRHKITKRGQNVTFRCDPISEHNRLYWYRQTLGQGPEFLTYFQNEAQLEKSRLLSDRFSAERPKGSFSTLEIQRTEQGDSAMYLCASSFGAGKSTDTQYFGPGTRLTVL.

The chain employs TRBV5-1 and TRBJ2-7; 9 bases agree with TRBD2. Germline V gene lookup returns CDR1 SGHRS and CDR2 YFSETQ. This CDR3 spans 16 amino acids. V trimming: 7 bases; J trimming: 7 bases; junction bases outside the gene matches: 18. The CDR3 sequence: CASYEGLAGTPGEQYF. DNA of the CDR3: TGCGCCAGCTACGAGGGACTAGCAGGCACCCCGGGGGAGCAGTACTTC. The variable domain in full, completed from reference TRBV5-1 and TRBJ2-7, reads KAGVTQTPRYLIKTRGQQVTLSCSPISGHRSVSWYQQTPGQGLQFLFEYFSETQRNKGNFPGRFSGRQFSNSRSEMNVSTLELGDSALYLCASYEGLAGTPGEQYFGPGTRLTVT.

This clone was counted once. V gene TRBV2 combines with J gene TRBJ1-1; D perhaps matches TRBD1 (6 bases). The germline CDR1 and CDR2 sequences are SNHLY and FYNNEI. V dropped 0 bases and J dropped 6 bases, with 8 bases sitting between them. The CDR3 has 13 residues. CDR3 region: CASSEAGASEAFF. For the CDR3, the DNA is TGTGCCAGCAGTGAAGCGGGGGCATCTGAAGCTTTCTTT.

The CDR3 bases are TGTGCCTGGAGTCACGACAGGTTGGGCACTGAAGCTTTCTTT. As protein: CAWSHDRLGTEAFF. The V gene is TRBV30, the J gene TRBJ1-1; tentatively, D is TRBD1 (6 bases). V gave up 2 bases and J gave up 4 bases, with 14 bases separating them. Germline assignment: CDR1 GTSNPN and CDR2 SVGIG (reference sequence). The length of the CDR3 is 14 residues.

This chain links TRBV27 with TRBJ1-5; no definite D call. Trimming removed 2 bases from V and 3 bases from J, with 11 bases in between. This CDR3 spans 15 amino acids. Germline-derived CDR1 and CDR2 are MNHEY and SMNVEV (reference sequence). In DNA, the CDR3 is TGTGCCAGCAGTTTAGGTAACAGTAACAATCAGCCCCAGCATTTT. It yields the protein CASSLGNSNNQPQHF.

This sequence joins TRBV28 and TRBJ2-2; the match to TRBD2 covers 9 bases. Trimming took 5 bases from V and 8 from J; bases not matched to a gene: 15. CDR1 is MDHEN and CDR2 is SYDVKM in the germline V gene. The length of the CDR3 is 17 residues. DNA for the CDR3: TGTGCCAGCAGTGCTCCGGGACTAGCAGGCATTGTAGGGGAGCTGTTTTTT. Amino acids: CASSAPGLAGIVGELFF.

V and J are TRBV6-5 and TRBJ1-1, with no clear D. The CDR3 spans 16 residues. V lost 3 bases and J lost 4, with 18 bases in between. Germline CDR1 is MNHEY and CDR2 is SVGAGI. CDR3 region: CASSYLRATRLTEAFF. CDR3 sequence (DNA): TGTGCCAGCAGTTATTTACGGGCCACTAGGCTCACTGAAGCTTTCTTT.

This rearrangement joins TRBV28 to TRBJ1-5; 8 bases are shared with TRBD1. Germline CDR1 and CDR2: MDHEN and SYDVKM. This CDR3 comprises 16 residues. V dropped 6 bases and J dropped 2; count of bases not matched to a gene: 9. The CDR3 DNA sequence: TGTGCCAGCAGGTCCGACAGGGGAGGTCGCAATCAGCCCCAGCATTTT. Translating it yields CASRSDRGGRNQPQHF. Full variable domain (missing parts from reference TRBV28 and TRBJ1-5): DVKVTQSSRYLVKRTGEKVFLECVQDMDHENMFWYRQDPGLGLRLIYFSYDVKMKEKGDIPEGYSVSREKKERFSLILESASTNQTSMYLCASRSDRGGRNQPQHFGDGTRLSIL.

V and J are TRBV18 and TRBJ2-7, with TRBD1 identical over 7 bases. This CDR3 region has 13 residues. Germline loops: CDR1 KGHSH, CDR2 LQKENI. V shed 3 bases, J shed 3 bases, and the junction held 2 bases outside the gene matches. CDR3 coding DNA: TGTGCCAGCTCACCGGGACAGCTCTACGAGCAGTACTTC. Translated: CASSPGQLYEQYF.

The rearrangement links TRBV18 to TRBJ2-5; 8 bases agree with TRBD2. The CDR3 spans 15 residues. Germline lookup yields CDR1 KGHSH and CDR2 LQKENI. Losses at the gene ends were 0 bases for V and 0 bases for J; bases not matched to a gene: 0. The CDR3 DNA follows: TGTGCCAGCTCACCACCGGGACTAGACCAAGAGACCCAGTACTTC. Its translation: CASSPPGLDQETQYF. Looking up the rest from reference TRBV18 and TRBJ2-5 gives the full variable domain: NAGVMQNPRHLVRRRGQEARLRCSPMKGHSHVYWYRQLPEEGLKFMVYLQKENIIDESGMPKERFSAEFPKEGPSILRIQQVVRGDSAAYFCASSPPGLDQETQYFGPGTRLLVL.